The rows below give T cell receptor beta chains drawn from one sample of a study of blood T cell repertoires in COVID-19. Clones were sequenced by immunoSEQ multiplex PCR, and TCRdb holds only the in-frame ones, with some missing. The table shows about 40,000 clones, with roughly 84% occurring only once. The sample consisted of peripheral blood. The receptors were gathered from a human donor in a cohort sampled during active COVID-19. Each CDR3 is given with its conserved first and last residue. D genes are given only for firm matches. Not every row has a clone size; where given, it reads once, few, many or a size class.

v_call	clone_size	j_call	d_call	cdr3_nt	cdr3_aa
TRBV4-1	once	TRBJ1-6	NA	TGCGCCAGCAGCCAAGATTTGACAGTCTATAATTCACCCCTCCACTTT	CASSQDLTVYNSPLHF
TRBV5-1	NA	TRBJ1-2	TRBD1	TGCGCCAGCAGAGCGACAGGGATTGGGGGCTACACCTTC	CASRATGIGGYTF
TRBV7-2	NA	TRBJ2-2	NA	TGTGCCAGCAGCTTAACGGGCCAGGGTGCCACCGGGGAGCTGTTTTTT	CASSLTGQGATGELFF
TRBV4-1	NA	TRBJ2-1	NA	TGCGCCAGCAGCCAAGTGACAGGCTCCTACAATGAGCAGTTCTTC	CASSQVTGSYNEQFF
TRBV13	NA	TRBJ2-3	TRBD1	TGTGCCAGCAGCCCTTGGACAGGAGCGAATACGCAGTATTTT	CASSPWTGANTQYF
TRBV11-2	NA	TRBJ2-7	TRBD2	TGTGCCAGCAGCTCCGGGACTAGCTCCTACGAGCAGTACTTC	CASSSGTSSYEQYF
TRBV5-1	NA	TRBJ2-1	NA	TGCGCCAGCAGCTTGGTACAGTACAATGAGCAGTTCTTC	CASSLVQYNEQFF
TRBV2	NA	TRBJ1-1	NA	TGTGCCAGCAGCCCTATGGACACTGAAGCTTTCTTT	CASSPMDTEAFF
TRBV5-6	once	TRBJ1-4	NA	TGTGCCAGCAGCTTTGGGCAGGGTAGCGAAAAACTGTTTTTT	CASSFGQGSEKLFF
TRBV11-2	NA	TRBJ1-6	NA	TGTGCCAGGCGGGGGGGGGAATCCTCCTATAATTCACCCCTCCACTTT	CARRGGESSYNSPLHF
TRBV27	NA	TRBJ2-3	NA	TGTGCCAGCAGTGGTAGGGGTAGGACAGATACGCAGTATTTT	CASSGRGRTDTQYF
TRBV10-3	NA	TRBJ1-1	NA	TGTGCCATCCGGGACAAAGACATGAACACTGAAGCTTTCTTT	CAIRDKDMNTEAFF
TRBV6-6	NA	TRBJ2-1	NA	TGTGCCAGCAGTTATCGAGGACTAAACAATGAGCAGTTCTTC	CASSYRGLNNEQFF
TRBV4-1	NA	TRBJ1-4	NA	TGCGCCAGCAGCCAAGTCGGGAGAAGGGATTACGAAAAACTGTTTTTT	CASSQVGRRDYEKLFF
TRBV6-5	NA	TRBJ2-3	TRBD1	TGTGCCAGCAGTCAGGGGGCGCGCGATACGCAGTATTTT	CASSQGARDTQYF
TRBV6-5	NA	TRBJ2-2	NA	TGTGCCAGCAGGAACCAGGGTTCGGGGGAGCTGTTTTTT	CASRNQGSGELFF
TRBV5-1	NA	TRBJ1-4	TRBD1	TGCGCCAGCAGCTACGGGACAGGGGGAGAAAAACTGTTTTTT	CASSYGTGGEKLFF
TRBV29-1	NA	TRBJ1-3	NA	TGCAGCGGGCAAAACTCTGGAAACACCATATATTTT	CSGQNSGNTIYF
TRBV2	NA	TRBJ1-1	TRBD1	TGTGCCAGCACCATTTCGACAGGGTCTGACACTGAAGCTTTCTTT	CASTISTGSDTEAFF
TRBV10-3	NA	TRBJ2-7	TRBD2	TGTGCCATCAGGGGGAGCGGGGCCCAAACCTACGAGCAGTACTTC	CAIRGSGAQTYEQYF
TRBV28	once	TRBJ2-6	NA	TGTGCCAGCAGTTCGGCGGGGGCAGGGGCCAACGTCCTGACTTTC	CASSSAGAGANVLTF
TRBV2	NA	TRBJ1-4	NA	TGTGCCAGCATCCGAACTAATGAAAAACTGTTTTTT	CASIRTNEKLFF
TRBV19	NA	TRBJ2-3	TRBD1	TGTGCCAGTAGTATAAGGGGACAGGGGGCGAGGACAGATACGCAGTATTTT	CASSIRGQGARTDTQYF
TRBV18	NA	TRBJ2-2	NA	TGTGCCAGCTCACCACGTCGGGTAACGCACACCGGGGAGCTGTTTTTT	CASSPRRVTHTGELFF
TRBV14	once	TRBJ2-6	NA	TGTGCCAGCAGTCCACCGGGTAGCCCAAAAAGCTCTGGGGCCAACGTCCTGACTTTC	CASSPPGSPKSSGANVLTF
TRBV27	NA	TRBJ2-7	NA	TGTGCCAGCAGCCAGGGGACGCAGTTCTCCTACGAGCAGTACTTC	CASSQGTQFSYEQYF
TRBV5-1	NA	TRBJ1-1	NA	TGCGCCAGCAGCATCACAGGAGATAAGAACACTGAAGCTTTCTTT	CASSITGDKNTEAFF
TRBV11-1	NA	TRBJ2-7	TRBD1	TGTGCCAGCAGCTTAGCGACAGGGGGACCCTACGAGCAGTACTTC	CASSLATGGPYEQYF
TRBV5-4	NA	TRBJ1-2	TRBD1	TGTGCCAGCAGCCCAGGACAGGGGGTCGATGGCTACACCTTC	CASSPGQGVDGYTF
TRBV10-2	NA	TRBJ1-1	NA	TGCGCCAGCAGTCCCCCGGGAAGCACTGAAGCTTTCTTT	CASSPPGSTEAFF
TRBV3-1/TRBV3-2	NA	TRBJ1-5	TRBD1	TGTGCCAGCAGCGGGACAGGGGACAATCAGCCCCAGCATTTT	CASSGTGDNQPQHF
TRBV6-1	NA	TRBJ2-7	NA	TGTGCCAGCAGTGAAGGATGGACTTCTGCGGGGTCCCCCTACGAGCAGTACTTC	CASSEGWTSAGSPYEQYF
TRBV11-1	NA	TRBJ2-3	TRBD1	TGTGCCAGCAGTCCAGGGGGCTTTATGGGCACAGATACGCAGTATTTT	CASSPGGFMGTDTQYF
TRBV7-3	NA	TRBJ1-1	TRBD1	TGTGCCAGCAGCTTGGACAGGGGAAGTACTGAAGCTTTCTTT	CASSLDRGSTEAFF
TRBV4-2	NA	TRBJ2-2	TRBD1	TGTGCCAGCAGCCAAGATTGGAGAGGGGGCTACACCGGGGAGCTGTTTTTT	CASSQDWRGGYTGELFF
TRBV23-1	NA	TRBJ2-1	NA	TGCGCCAGCAGTCCTTCCTGGGCAGGGCAACCCTACAATGAGCAGTTCTTC	CASSPSWAGQPYNEQFF
TRBV19	NA	TRBJ1-3	NA	TGTGCCATCAGGGAGGGCTCTGGAAACACCATATATTTT	CAIREGSGNTIYF
TRBV19	once	TRBJ2-6	NA	TGTGCCACCCTAGGCCCTGGGGCCAACGTCCTGACTTTC	CATLGPGANVLTF
TRBV5-1	NA	TRBJ2-3	NA	TGCGCCAGCAGCTTGTTTCCGGGGGGCAGGGATACGCAGTATTTT	CASSLFPGGRDTQYF